A single sample gave rise to the 26 T cell receptor beta chains below, sequenced in a study of cytomegalovirus exposure and HLA in healthy donors. Sequencing was performed with immunoSEQ multiplex PCR; in TCRdb, only in-frame clones are kept and a portion is missing. The sample carries 160,000 or so clones, around 82% recorded once. What was sequenced was PBMCs. The receptors originated from a man aged 25-45 years in good health and CMV-seropositive.

The chain couples TRBV29-1 to TRBJ1-3; D remains ambiguous. The CDR3 is 11 amino acids. Per germline, CDR1 SQVTM and CDR2 ANQGSEA. Trimming left V 7 bases short and J 8 bases short, with 12 bases between. CDR3 residues: CSARSQDTIYF. CDR3 nucleotides: TGCAGCGCGAGAAGTCAGGACACCATATATTTT.

The rearrangement uses TRBV28 and TRBJ1-5, with a possible D match to TRBD1 (5 bases). The CDR3 is 15 amino acids. Germline CDR1 reads MDHEN; CDR2 reads SYDVKM. V gave up 2 bases and J gave up 2 bases, with 10 bases separating them. The CDR3 coding sequence is TGTGCCAGCAGTTTACGGTCAGGGCGCAATCAGCCCCAGCATTTT. Translation: CASSLRSGRNQPQHF.

This clone was picked up a small number of times. The chain uses TRBV28 and TRBJ2-7, with D possibly matching TRBD1 (5 bases). Germline CDR1 MDHEN, CDR2 SYDVKM. Trimming left V 6 bases short and J 3 bases short, with 12 bases between. The CDR3 spans 13 residues. The CDR3 sequence: CASSNRQNYEQYF. The CDR3 DNA reads as TGTGCCAGCAGCAATAGACAGAACTACGAGCAGTACTTC. Filled out from reference TRBV28 and TRBJ2-7, the complete variable domain reads DVKVTQSSRYLVKRTGEKVFLECVQDMDHENMFWYRQDPGLGLRLIYFSYDVKMKEKGDIPEGYSVSREKKERFSLILESASTNQTSMYLCASSNRQNYEQYFGPGTRLTVT.

This sequence joins TRBV5-1 and TRBJ1-2; 11 bases are shared with TRBD1. There are 15 residues in the CDR3. The ends lost 4 bases at V and 6 bases at J; junction bases unmatched: 8. CDR1 is SGHRS and CDR2 is YFSETQ in the germline V gene. This CDR3 reads CASSPILDRGHGYTF. In DNA, the CDR3 is TGCGCCAGCAGCCCTATACTGGACAGGGGGCATGGCTACACCTTC.

The V call is TRBV13, the J call TRBJ2-1; tentative D call: TRBD1 (6 bases). V dropped 7 bases and J dropped 7 bases, with 17 bases sitting between them. The CDR3 totals 14 residues. Germline CDR1 reads PRHDT; CDR2 reads FYEKMQ (reference sequence). The CDR3 nucleotides read TGTGCCAGCAAGTCCAGTGGGACACGGAATGAGCAGTTCTTC. Amino acid sequence: CASKSSGTRNEQFF.

V and J are TRBV29-1 and TRBJ2-1; D not resolved. The V and J ends lost 7 bases and 3 bases respectively, with 4 bases between them. The germline gives CDR1 SQVTM, CDR2 ANQGSEA. The CDR3 covers 10 residues. CDR3 loop: CSARYNEQFF. The CDR3 coding sequence is TGCAGCGCCCGCTACAATGAGCAGTTCTTC.

This clone was detected only a few times. The chain couples TRBV2 to TRBJ2-1, with TRBD2 matching 11 bases. Germline V gene sequence: CDR1 SNHLY, CDR2 FYNNEI. The CDR3 runs 16 residues. With 4 bases clipped from V and 8 bases from J, the junction kept 10 bases outside the gene matches. DNA for the CDR3: TGTGCCAGCAGTGCCGGCGCTAGCGGGGGGTACTATGAGCAGTTCTTC. Translated: CASSAGASGGYYEQFF. Full variable domain (missing parts from reference TRBV2 and TRBJ2-1): EPEVTQTPSHQVTQMGQEVILRCVPISNHLYFYWYRQILGQKVEFLVSFYNNEISEKSEIFDDQFSVERPDGSNFTLKIRSTKLEDSAMYFCASSAGASGGYYEQFFGPGTRLTVL.

The chain employs TRBV10-1 and TRBJ2-7, with 13 bases identical to TRBD2. The V gene's germline CDR1 is WNHNN and CDR2 SYGVQD (reference sequence). J lost 7 bases, V lost 6 bases, and 6 bases had no gene match. The CDR3 has 14 residues. The CDR3 is CASSRTSGSREQYF. The CDR3 DNA is TGCGCCAGCAGCCGGACTAGCGGGAGTCGGGAGCAGTACTTC.

The V and J genes are TRBV28 and TRBJ1-2; 8 bases fit TRBD1. CDR1 MDHEN and CDR2 SYDVKM come from the germline V gene. The junction had 7 bases not matched to a gene; V was cut back by 5 bases and J by 8 bases. The CDR3 is 13 residues long. The CDR3 DNA reads TGTGCCAGCAGTCGACAGGGGTTGGGAGGCTACACCTTC. It is translated as CASSRQGLGGYTF.

The chain carries TRBV30 and TRBJ2-1; 9 nucleotides match TRBD1. Germline V lookup: CDR1 GTSNPN, CDR2 SVGIG (reference sequence). The CDR3 covers 13 residues. CDR3: CGIGGQGYNEQFF. DNA for the CDR3: TGTGGGATAGGGGGACAGGGTTACAATGAGCAGTTCTTC.

CDR3 amino acids: CASSFGQSSYEQYF. The DNA of the CDR3 is TGCGCCAGCAGCTTTGGGCAGAGCTCCTACGAGCAGTACTTC. The chain joins TRBV5-1 to TRBJ2-7; D not certain. The germline CDR1 and CDR2 sequences are SGHRS and YFSETQ. The CDR3 is 14 residues long. Trimming shortened V by 2 bases and J by 0 bases, and 9 bases separated the two germline ends. Variable domain in full (rest from reference TRBV5-1 and TRBJ2-7): KAGVTQTPRYLIKTRGQQVTLSCSPISGHRSVSWYQQTPGQGLQFLFEYFSETQRNKGNFPGRFSGRQFSNSRSEMNVSTLELGDSALYLCASSFGQSSYEQYFGPGTRLTVT.

The chain recombines TRBV7-6 with TRBJ2-7, with D possibly being TRBD2 (6 bases). CDR1 SGHVS and CDR2 FNYEAQ come from the germline V gene. V was cut by 1 base and J by 7 bases, with 14 bases left in between. The CDR3 runs 14 residues. Written as DNA, the CDR3 is TGTGCCAGCAGCTTAGATAGCGGAGTGACTGAGCAGTACTTC. Translating it yields CASSLDSGVTEQYF.

The gene calls are TRBV7-3 and TRBJ2-3, with a possible D match to TRBD2 (7 bases). Germline V CDR1 and CDR2: SGHTA, FQGTGA. CDR3 length: 17 residues. V was pared by 5 bases and J by 4 bases, with 22 bases between. Here the CDR3 DNA reads TGTGCCAGCAGCACCCCCCTAGGGGGGGGCAGGGCAGATACGCAGTATTTT. Protein: CASSTPLGGGRADTQYF.

The chain couples TRBV7-9 to TRBJ1-1, with D possibly TRBD1 on 6 matching bases. Germline CDR1 is SEHNR and CDR2 is FQNEAQ (reference sequence). V was trimmed by 2 bases and J by 3 bases, leaving 13 bases between them. The CDR3 loop spans 15 amino acids. CDR3 coding DNA: TGTGCCAGCAGCTTAAGCCTAGGGGGGGACACTGAAGCTTTCTTT. This encodes CASSLSLGGDTEAFF.

The gene calls are TRBV7-2 and TRBJ2-1, with 8 bases fitting TRBD2. Germline V gene lookup returns CDR1 SGHTA and CDR2 FQGNSA. Trimming removed 5 bases from V and 2 bases from J; junction bases left unmatched: 8. This CDR3 has 16 amino acids. As DNA, the CDR3 is TGTGCCAGCAGCCGACCCGCGGGGGGCCCCTACAATGAGCAGTTCTTC. Its translation: CASSRPAGGPYNEQFF.

On this clone itself: This sample also contains other DNA sequences that code for the same CDR3. The chain couples TRBV19 to TRBJ1-5, with D possibly TRBD1 on 6 matching bases. Germline lookup yields CDR1 LNHDA and CDR2 SQIVND (reference sequence). The CDR3 covers 14 residues. Trimming shortened V by 3 bases and J by 3 bases, and 9 bases separated the two germline ends. CDR3 sequence: CASSIRGSNQPQHF. The DNA of the CDR3 is TGTGCCAGTAGTATCAGGGGTTCCAATCAGCCCCAGCATTTT.

J is TRBJ1-2 and V is TRBV6-5, with D hard to call. Germline-derived CDR1 and CDR2 are MNHEY and SVGAGI. Deletions cut 0 bases from V and 2 bases from J, with 13 bases between. The CDR3 sequence is 16 residues long. CDR3 nucleotides: TGTGCCAGCAGTTACTCGATCTCGGCGGAAAACTATGGCTACACCTTC. This gives the protein CASSYSISAENYGYTF.

V is TRBV11-2 and J is TRBJ2-7, with D possibly being TRBD1 (6 bases). Germline lookup yields CDR1 SGHAT and CDR2 FQNNGV. V lost 1 base, J lost 4 bases, and 17 bases lay in between. The CDR3 runs 16 residues. CDR3 protein: CASSLVMGAPTYEQYF. For the CDR3, the DNA is TGTGCCAGCAGCTTAGTAATGGGGGCCCCGACATACGAGCAGTACTTC. Full variable domain (missing parts from reference TRBV11-2 and TRBJ2-7): EAGVAQSPRYKIIEKRQSVAFWCNPISGHATLYWYQQILGQGPKLLIQFQNNGVVDDSQLPKDRFSAERLKGVDSTLKIQPAKLEDSAVYLCASSLVMGAPTYEQYFGPGTRLTVT.

The V call is TRBV6-5, the J call TRBJ1-6; 12 bases line up with TRBD1. The CDR3 totals 14 residues. Germline V gene sequence: CDR1 MNHEY, CDR2 SVGAGI. V lost 8 bases and J lost 9; bases outside the gene matches: 5. CDR3 region: CASAGGQGASPLHF. CDR3 DNA sequence: TGTGCCAGCGCAGGGGGACAGGGGGCTTCACCCCTCCACTTT.

The gene calls are TRBV30 and TRBJ1-5; D call uncertain. The CDR3 has 15 residues. Germline assignment: CDR1 GTSNPN and CDR2 SVGIG (reference sequence). Trimming cost V 0 bases and J 0 bases, with 9 bases left between them. The CDR3 DNA reads as TGTGCCTGGAGTGTGTCAGGTTATAGCAATCAGCCCCAGCATTTT. Encoded protein: CAWSVSGYSNQPQHF.

The rearrangement links TRBV4-1 to TRBJ2-5, with a possible D match to TRBD1 (7 bases). CDR1 MGHRA and CDR2 YSYEKL come from the germline V gene. This CDR3 contains 15 residues. The V end was cut by 3 bases, the J end by 2 bases, with 13 bases between. CDR3 in DNA: TGCGCCAGCAGCCAGGGGGGACAGCCACAAGAGACCCAGTACTTC. The encoded protein is CASSQGGQPQETQYF.

This clone has only one observation. The J gene is TRBJ1-1, the V gene TRBV7-2; 11 positions match TRBD1. Germline V gene lookup returns CDR1 SGHTA and CDR2 FQGNSA. The CDR3 is 16 residues long. The V gene end was trimmed by 4 bases and the J gene end by 7 bases; junction bases not matched to a gene: 11. CDR3 residues: CASSSSWGTGGSEAFF. CDR3 nucleotide sequence: TGTGCCAGCAGCTCCTCCTGGGGGACAGGGGGTAGTGAAGCTTTCTTT.

This clone was detected only once. The gene calls are TRBV15 and TRBJ2-2; unclear D gene. This CDR3 contains 15 residues. Germline V gives CDR1 LNHNV, CDR2 YYDKDF (reference sequence). V was shortened by 2 bases and J by 0 bases, with 7 bases between the two germline ends. CDR3 region: CATSRNAANTGELFF. CDR3 sequence (DNA): TGTGCCACCAGCAGAAATGCGGCGAACACCGGGGAGCTGTTTTTT. Based on the CDR3 plus reference TRBV15 and TRBJ2-2, the full variable domain is DAMVIQNPRYQVTQFGKPVTLSCSQTLNHNVMYWYQQKSSQAPKLLFHYYDKDFNNEADTPDNFQSRRPNTSFCFLDIRSPGLGDTAMYLCATSRNAANTGELFFGEGSRLTVL.

The chain has TRBV27 and TRBJ2-1, with TRBD1 identical over 7 bases. The V gene's germline CDR1 is MNHEY and CDR2 SMNVEV (reference sequence). V trimming: 3 bases; J trimming: 10 bases; junction bases outside the gene matches: 6. The length of the CDR3 is 13 residues. The CDR3 loop reads CASSFFGQDEQFF. CDR3 bases: TGTGCCAGCAGTTTTTTCGGACAGGACGAGCAGTTCTTC.

The V and J genes are TRBV28 and TRBJ1-2; the match to TRBD1 covers 7 bases. The CDR3 spans 13 residues. CDR1 is MDHEN, CDR2 SYDVKM, per germline. Trimming removed 6 bases from V and 3 bases from J; junction bases left unmatched: 4. The CDR3 region is CASSLGQYYGYTF. In DNA, the CDR3 is TGTGCCAGCAGCCTGGGACAGTACTATGGCTACACCTTC.

The V and J genes are TRBV15 and TRBJ2-3, with a tentative D call TRBD2 (5 bases). The CDR3 is 16 amino acids. Germline V gene lookup returns CDR1 LNHNV and CDR2 YYDKDF (reference sequence). V was trimmed by 2 bases and J by 6 bases, leaving 18 bases between them. CDR3 in amino acids: CATSRSRAGATDTQYF. The CDR3 region has the DNA TGTGCCACCAGCAGAAGTCGCGCGGGCGCAACTGATACGCAGTATTTT.